This is a list of T cell receptor beta chains from one sample in a study of tumor and adjacent non-tumor tissue in lung cancer. TCRdb called the multiplex PCR reads again in MiXCR, with one record for every CDR3 protein. Here the sample spans 90,000 to 110,000 distinct CDR3 sequences, about 65% being singletons. The sample was distant non-tumor lung tissue. Source of these receptors: a man aged 55 to 70 with non-small cell lung cancer. CDR3s include the opening cysteine and the closing phenylalanine or tryptophan. A D gene is named only where the DNA matches it firmly. Where a row states a size, it is once, few, many or the class of an expanded clone; other rows omit it.

once,TRBJ2-1,-,TRBV6-2/TRBV6-3,CACSAGTQGNNEQFF,TGTGCCTGCAGCGCCGGGACACAGGGCAACAATGAGCAGTTCTTC
-,TRBJ2-1,-,TRBV11-3,CASSLEMGYEQFF,TGTGCCAGCAGCTTAGAGATGGGGTATGAGCAATTCTTC
many,TRBJ1-5,-,TRBV6-6,CASSYGGAGLSNQPQHF,TGTGCCAGCAGTTACGGTGGGGCAGGGTTGAGCAATCAGCCCCAGCATTTT
-,TRBJ1-5,-,TRBV6-2/TRBV6-3,CARSGFDTNQPQHF,TGTGCCAGGAGTGGATTCGATACCAATCAGCCCCAGCATTTT
once,TRBJ1-1,-,TRBV14,CASETAADGGSTEAFF,TGTGCCAGCGAAACAGCAGCCGACGGGGGGAGCACTGAGGCTTTCTTT
-,TRBJ1-1,-,TRBV11-1,CTSSSPPRAEAFF,TGTACCAGCAGCTCGCCACCAAGGGCTGAGGCTTTCTTT
-,TRBJ1-6,-,TRBV12-3/TRBV12-4,CASSLLWNKGSPLHF,TGTGCCAGCAGTTTATTGTGGAATAAAGGTTCACCCCTCCACTTC
-,TRBJ2-7,-,TRBV20-1,CSASRGRDEQYF,TGCAGTGCTTCTCGGGGCAGGGATGAGCAGTACTTC
-,TRBJ2-1,-,TRBV11-2,CASSSVPSWAKQFF,TGTGCCAGCAGCTCTGTTCCGAGCTGGGCCAAGCAGTTCTTT
-,TRBJ2-1,TRBD2,TRBV5-1,CASSLGGLAGGHNEHFF,TGCGCCAGCAGTTTGGGTGGATTAGCGGGAGGTCACAATGAGCACTTCTTC
-,TRBJ2-7,-,TRBV29-1,CNVRRGGSYERYF,TGCAACGTCCGGAGGGGGGGTTCCTATGAGCGGTACTTC
many,TRBJ1-1,-,TRBV6-6,CASSPSGGGTEAFF,TGTGCCAGCAGTCCATCCGGGGGGGGGACTGAAGCTTTCTTT
-,TRBJ2-5,-,TRBV24-1,CATSEGGTDHQETQYF,TGTGCCACCAGTGAGGGGGGGACAGACCACCAAGAGACCCAGTACTTC
many,TRBJ1-5,-,TRBV12-3/TRBV12-4,CASSLAARLGNQPQHF,TGTGCCAGCAGTTTAGCGGCGCGCTTGGGCAATCAGCCCCAGCATTTT
-,TRBJ1-6,-,TRBV11-2,CASSLGPSYNSPLHF,TGTGCCAGCAGCTTAGGCCCCTCCTATAATTCACCCCTCCACTTT
many,TRBJ1-5,-,TRBV6-1,CASSGRWGGNQPQHF,TGTGCCAGCAGTGGTCGTTGGGGGGGCAATCAGCCCCAGCATTTT
-,TRBJ1-3,-,TRBV6-2/TRBV6-3,CASIQEGNTIHF,TGTGCCAGCATACAGGAGGGAAACACCATACATTTT
-,TRBJ1-4,TRBD1,TRBV5-6,CASSATPGGGEKLFF,TGTGCGAGCAGCGCGACTCCAGGGGGCGGTGAAAAACTGTTTTTT
-,TRBJ2-7,-,TRBV5-5,CASSPIGTREQYF,TGTGCCAGCAGCCCTATAGGGACCAGGGAGCAATACTTC
few,TRBJ2-7,TRBD1,TRBV6-6,CASSRDRNSYEEYF,TGTGCCAGCAGCCGGGACAGGAATTCCTACGAGGAGTACTTC
many,TRBJ2-3,-,TRBV6-2/TRBV6-3,CASSANHGQFTSSSTDTQYF,TGTGCCAGCAGTGCAAATCATGGACAGTTCACTAGCTCTAGCACAGATACGCAGTATTTT
-,TRBJ1-1,-,TRBV6-5,CSSSSRGAGTEAFF,TGTTCCAGCAGTTCACGGGGGGCAGGTACTGAAGCTTTCTTT
-,TRBJ2-5,-,TRBV10-2,CPRSGSRTKETQYF,TGCCCCAGAAGTGGTAGCAGGACCAAAGAGACCCAGTACTTC
-,TRBJ1-2,-,TRBV29-1,CRVKLGATGPYGYTF,TGCAGGGTTAAGCTCGGGGCGACAGGCCCCTATGGCTACACCTTC
many,TRBJ2-7,-,TRBV28,CASSFPVMTYEQYF,TGTGCCAGCAGTTTCCCCGTAATGACCTACGAGCAGTACTTC
-,TRBJ2-3,-,TRBV11-3,CASSLAGYTDAHYF,TGTGCCAGCAGCTTAGCCGGCTACACAGATGCGCACTATTTT
-,TRBJ1-1,-,TRBV4-3,CASIQNMGTENTEAFF,TGCGCCAGTATCCAAAACATGGGGACGGAGAACACTGAAGCTTTCTTT
few,TRBJ2-1,TRBD2,TRBV11-1,CASSKGRGVLNEQFF,TGTGCCAGCAGCAAGGGGCGGGGGGTCCTCAATGAGCAGTTCTTC
-,TRBJ1-2,TRBD1,TRBV4-1,CASSHSDRGANCDYTF,TGCGCCAGCAGCCACTCCGACAGGGGAGCTAACTGTGACTACACCTTC
-,TRBJ1-1,-,TRBV6-5,CASRDRASYTKAFF,TGTGCCAGCAGGGATAGGGCTTCGTACACTAAAGCTTTCTTT
few,TRBJ2-5,TRBD1,TRBV5-1,CASSLGQGRETQYF,TGCGCCAGCAGCTTGGGACAGGGGAGAGAGACCCAGTACTTC
many,TRBJ2-1,-,TRBV5-6,CASSLGGAKQFF,TGTGCCAGCAGCTTGGGCGGGGCGAAGCAGTTCTTC
many,TRBJ1-1,TRBD1,TRBV6-2/TRBV6-3,CASSTTGSEAFF,TGTGCCAGCAGTACGACAGGGTCTGAAGCTTTCTTT
-,TRBJ2-1,TRBD2,TRBV28,CASNGGRIAGRPENEEFF,TGTGCCAGCAATGGGGGGCGAATAGCGGGAAGGCCTGAGAATGAGGAGTTCTTC
-,TRBJ2-5,-,TRBV5-1,CTSRPGVREQVQETQYF,TGCACTAGCAGGCCAGGGGTGCGGGAGCAAGTCCAAGAGACCCAGTACTTC
once,TRBJ1-2,TRBD1,TRBV6-5,CASRKSTGGEENYGYTF,TGTGCCAGCAGAAAATCAACAGGGGGGGAAGAGAACTATGGCTACACCTTC
-,TRBJ1-1,-,TRBV6-5,CGSSVMQPGEGTEGFF,TGTGGCAGCAGTGTGATGCAGCCGGGAGAGGGGACTGAAGGTTTCTTT
-,TRBJ2-1,TRBD2,TRBV28,CASSRTSKYYNEQFF,TGTGCCAGCAGTCGGACTAGCAAGTACTACAATGAGCAGTTCTTC
-,TRBJ2-1,TRBD2,TRBV4-2,CASSIREGGYNEQFF,TGTGCCAGCAGCATCCGGGAGGGAGGGTACAATGAGCAGTTCTTC
-,TRBJ1-5,-,TRBV28,CPSSFQVGNQPQHF,TGTCCCAGCAGTTTTCAAGTGGGCAATCAGCCCCAGCATTTT
-,TRBJ2-7,-,TRBV6-6,CVSSYDLEQYF,TGTGTCAGCAGTTACGACCTCGAGCAGTACTTC
-,TRBJ2-5,TRBD2,TRBV24-1,CATSDGVAGTLGTQYF,TGTGCCACCAGTGATGGGGTAGCGGGAACCCTCGGGACCCAGTACTTC
-,TRBJ2-1,-,TRBV4-3,CASSPLLGSNEQFF,TGCGCCAGCAGCCCCCTGCTCGGGAGCAACGAGCAGTTCTTC
medium-sized,TRBJ2-2,-,TRBV11-2,CASSLGAGDTGELFF,TGTGCCAGCAGCTTAGGTGCCGGGGACACCGGGGAGCTGTTTTTT
few,TRBJ1-2,-,TRBV19,CASSIKTGYGYTF,TGTGCCAGTAGTATCAAAACAGGCTATGGCTACACCTTC
many,TRBJ2-5,-,TRBV5-1,CASSLSDQETQYF,TGCGCCAGCAGCTTGTCAGACCAAGAGACCCAGTACTTC
many,TRBJ1-2,-,TRBV6-2/TRBV6-3,CASSLGSSGGYTF,TGTGCCAGCAGTTTGGGCTCCAGCGGGGGCTACACCTTC
many,TRBJ1-2,-,TRBV6-6,CASSDLDSINWNGYTF,TGTGCCAGCAGTGACCTGGACAGCATTAACTGGAATGGCTACACCTTC